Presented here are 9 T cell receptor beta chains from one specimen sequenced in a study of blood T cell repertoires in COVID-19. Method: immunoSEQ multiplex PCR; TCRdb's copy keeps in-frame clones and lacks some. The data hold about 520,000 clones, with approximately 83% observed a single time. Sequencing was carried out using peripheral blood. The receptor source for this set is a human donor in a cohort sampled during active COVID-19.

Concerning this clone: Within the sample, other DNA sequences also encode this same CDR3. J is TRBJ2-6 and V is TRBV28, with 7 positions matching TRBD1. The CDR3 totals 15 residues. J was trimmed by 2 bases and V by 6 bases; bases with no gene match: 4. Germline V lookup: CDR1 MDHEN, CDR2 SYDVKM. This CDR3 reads CASSLGGAGANVLTF. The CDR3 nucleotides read TGTGCCAGCAGCCTAGGGGGCGCTGGGGCCAACGTCCTGACTTTC.

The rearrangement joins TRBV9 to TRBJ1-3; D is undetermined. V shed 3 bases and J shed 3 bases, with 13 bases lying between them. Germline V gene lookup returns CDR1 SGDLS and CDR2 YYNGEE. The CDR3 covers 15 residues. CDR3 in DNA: TGTGCCAGCAGCGGAGGGCAGAGCGTTGGAAACACCATATATTTT. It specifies CASSGGQSVGNTIYF.

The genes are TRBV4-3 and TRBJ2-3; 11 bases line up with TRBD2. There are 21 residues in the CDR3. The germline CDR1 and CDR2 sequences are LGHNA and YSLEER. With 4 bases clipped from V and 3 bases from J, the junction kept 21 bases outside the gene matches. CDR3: CASSPRDRAVAGGPRTDTQYF. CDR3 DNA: TGCGCCAGCAGCCCCCGGGACAGGGCCGTAGCGGGAGGGCCGAGGACAGATACGCAGTATTTT.

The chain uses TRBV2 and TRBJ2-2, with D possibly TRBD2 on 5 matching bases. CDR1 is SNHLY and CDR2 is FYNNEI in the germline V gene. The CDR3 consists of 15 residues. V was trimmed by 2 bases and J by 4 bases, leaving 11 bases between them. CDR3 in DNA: TGTGCCAGCAGTGAAACGGGGTTCGGCACCGGGGAGCTGTTTTTT. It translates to CASSETGFGTGELFF. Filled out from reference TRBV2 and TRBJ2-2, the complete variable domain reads EPEVTQTPSHQVTQMGQEVILRCVPISNHLYFYWYRQILGQKVEFLVSFYNNEISEKSEIFDDQFSVERPDGSNFTLKIRSTKLEDSAMYFCASSETGFGTGELFFGEGSRLTVL.

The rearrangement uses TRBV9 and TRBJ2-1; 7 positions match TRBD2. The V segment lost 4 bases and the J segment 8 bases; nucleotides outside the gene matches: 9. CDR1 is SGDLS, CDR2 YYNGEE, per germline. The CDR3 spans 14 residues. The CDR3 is CASSPIGTIYEQFF. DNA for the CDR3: TGTGCCAGCAGCCCCATCGGGACTATATATGAGCAGTTCTTC.

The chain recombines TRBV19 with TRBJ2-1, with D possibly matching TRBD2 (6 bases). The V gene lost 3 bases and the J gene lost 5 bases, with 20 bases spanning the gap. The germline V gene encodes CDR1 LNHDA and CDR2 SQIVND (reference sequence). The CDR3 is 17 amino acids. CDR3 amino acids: CASSMILWTTLNNEQFF. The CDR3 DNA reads TGTGCCAGTAGTATGATTTTATGGACTACCCTCAACAATGAGCAGTTCTTC.

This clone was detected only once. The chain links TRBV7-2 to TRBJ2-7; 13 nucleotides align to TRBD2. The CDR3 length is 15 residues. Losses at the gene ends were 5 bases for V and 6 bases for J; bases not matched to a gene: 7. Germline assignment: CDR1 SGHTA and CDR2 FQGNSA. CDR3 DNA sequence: TGTGCCAGCAGCAAAGGACTAGCGGGAGTTGTCGAGCAGTACTTC. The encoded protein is CASSKGLAGVVEQYF. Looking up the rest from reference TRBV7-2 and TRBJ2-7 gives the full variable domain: GAGVSQSPSNKVTEKGKDVELRCDPISGHTALYWYRQSLGQGLEFLIYFQGNSAPDKSGLPSDRFSAERTGGSVSTLTIQRTQQEDSAVYLCASSKGLAGVVEQYFGPGTRLTVT.

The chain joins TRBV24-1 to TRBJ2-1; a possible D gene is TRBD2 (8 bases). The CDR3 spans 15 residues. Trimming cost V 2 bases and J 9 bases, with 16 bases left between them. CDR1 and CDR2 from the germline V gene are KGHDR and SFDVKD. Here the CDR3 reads CATSDSTGGGFEQFF. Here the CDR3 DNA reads TGTGCCACCAGTGATTCGACGGGAGGGGGCTTTGAGCAGTTCTTC.

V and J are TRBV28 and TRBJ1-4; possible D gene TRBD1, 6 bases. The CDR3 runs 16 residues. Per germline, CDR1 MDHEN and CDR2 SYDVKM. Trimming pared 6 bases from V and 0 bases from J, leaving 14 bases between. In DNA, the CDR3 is TGTGCCAGCAGCGCCCCAGGGGCTGCAACTAATGAAAAACTGTTTTTT. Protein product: CASSAPGAATNEKLFF.